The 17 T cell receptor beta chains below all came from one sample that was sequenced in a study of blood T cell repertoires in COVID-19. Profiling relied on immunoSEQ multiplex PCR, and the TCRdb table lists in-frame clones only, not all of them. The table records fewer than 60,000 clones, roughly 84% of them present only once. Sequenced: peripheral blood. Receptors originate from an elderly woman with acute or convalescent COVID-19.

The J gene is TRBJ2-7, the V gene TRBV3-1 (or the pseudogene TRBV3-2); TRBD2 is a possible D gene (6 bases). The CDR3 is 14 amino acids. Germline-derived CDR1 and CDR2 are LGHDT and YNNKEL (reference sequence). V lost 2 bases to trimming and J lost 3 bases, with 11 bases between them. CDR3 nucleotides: TGTGCCAGCAGCCAATCTTCCGGGGGCTACGAGCAGTACTTC. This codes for CASSQSSGGYEQYF.

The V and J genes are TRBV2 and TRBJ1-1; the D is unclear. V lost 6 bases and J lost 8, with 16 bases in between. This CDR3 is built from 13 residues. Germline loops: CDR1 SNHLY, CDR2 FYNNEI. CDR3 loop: CASSEGSGKEAFF. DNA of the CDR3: TGTGCCAGCAGCGAGGGTTCGGGGAAGGAAGCTTTCTTT.

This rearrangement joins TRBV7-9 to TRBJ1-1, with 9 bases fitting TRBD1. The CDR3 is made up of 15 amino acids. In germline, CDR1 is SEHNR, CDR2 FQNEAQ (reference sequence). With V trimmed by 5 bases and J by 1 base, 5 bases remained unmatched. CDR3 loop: CASSPRDRENTEAFF. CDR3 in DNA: TGTGCCAGCAGCCCCAGGGACAGGGAGAACACTGAAGCTTTCTTT.

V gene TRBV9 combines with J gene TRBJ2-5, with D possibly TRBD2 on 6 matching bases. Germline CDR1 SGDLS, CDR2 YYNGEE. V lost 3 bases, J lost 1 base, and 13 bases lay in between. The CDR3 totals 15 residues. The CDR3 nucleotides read TGTGCCAGCAGCGGGTCCGCGGGGAGCCAAGAGACCCAGTACTTC. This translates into CASSGSAGSQETQYF.

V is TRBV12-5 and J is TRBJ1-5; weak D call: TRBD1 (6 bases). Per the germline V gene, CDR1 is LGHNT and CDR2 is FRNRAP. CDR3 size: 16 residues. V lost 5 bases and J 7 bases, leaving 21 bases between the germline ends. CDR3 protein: CASGPISWGGGQPQHF. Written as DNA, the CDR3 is TGTGCTAGTGGTCCTATTTCGTGGGGGGGCGGGCAGCCCCAGCATTTT.

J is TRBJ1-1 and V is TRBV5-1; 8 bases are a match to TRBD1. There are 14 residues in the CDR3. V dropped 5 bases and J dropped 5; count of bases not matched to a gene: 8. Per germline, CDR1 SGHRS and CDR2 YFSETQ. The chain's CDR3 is CASREQGARTEAFF. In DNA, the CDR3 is TGCGCCAGCAGGGAGCAGGGGGCGAGGACTGAAGCTTTCTTT.

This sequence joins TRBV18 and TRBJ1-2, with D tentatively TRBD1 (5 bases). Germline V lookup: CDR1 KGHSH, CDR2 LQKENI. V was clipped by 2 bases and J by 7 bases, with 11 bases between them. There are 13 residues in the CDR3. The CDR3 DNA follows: TGTGCCAGCTCACCAGAAACAGGTCGTGGCTACACCTTC. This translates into CASSPETGRGYTF.

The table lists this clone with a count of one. The CDR3 loop reads CASSLQPGGKNTEAFF. CDR3 DNA: TGCGCCAGCAGCTTACAGCCAGGGGGCAAGAACACTGAAGCTTTCTTT. J is TRBJ1-1 and V is TRBV5-1, with TRBD1 identical over 8 bases. Trimming at V came to 2 bases and at J to 1 base, leaving 7 bases not matched to a gene. Germline V gene sequence: CDR1 SGHRS, CDR2 YFSETQ. The CDR3 consists of 16 residues.

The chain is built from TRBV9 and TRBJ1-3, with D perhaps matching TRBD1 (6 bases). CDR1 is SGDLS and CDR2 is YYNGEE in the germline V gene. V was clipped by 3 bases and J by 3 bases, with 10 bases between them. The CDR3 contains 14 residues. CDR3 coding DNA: TGTGCCAGCAGCGGGCAGGGGCTTGGAAACACCATATATTTT. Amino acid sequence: CASSGQGLGNTIYF.

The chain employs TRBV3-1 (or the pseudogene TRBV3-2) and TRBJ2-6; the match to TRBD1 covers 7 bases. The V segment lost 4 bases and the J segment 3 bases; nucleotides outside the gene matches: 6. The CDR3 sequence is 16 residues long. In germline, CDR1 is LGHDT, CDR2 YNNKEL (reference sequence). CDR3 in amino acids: CASSLRQGGGANVLTF. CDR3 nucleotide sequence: TGTGCCAGCAGCCTGCGACAGGGTGGTGGGGCCAACGTCCTGACTTTC.

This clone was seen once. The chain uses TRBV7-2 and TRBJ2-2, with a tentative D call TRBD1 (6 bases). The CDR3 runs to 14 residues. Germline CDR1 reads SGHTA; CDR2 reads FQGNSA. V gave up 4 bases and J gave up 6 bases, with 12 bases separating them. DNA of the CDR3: TGTGCCAGCAGCTCTACAGGGCGAGCCGGGGAGCTGTTTTTT. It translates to CASSSTGRAGELFF.

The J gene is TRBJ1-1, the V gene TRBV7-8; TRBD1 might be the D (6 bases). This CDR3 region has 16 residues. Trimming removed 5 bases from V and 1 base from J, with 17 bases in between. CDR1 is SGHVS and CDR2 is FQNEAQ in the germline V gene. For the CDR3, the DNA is TGTGCCAGCAGCCCACTAGGGGGACCGAAGAACACTGAAGCTTTCTTT. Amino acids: CASSPLGGPKNTEAFF.

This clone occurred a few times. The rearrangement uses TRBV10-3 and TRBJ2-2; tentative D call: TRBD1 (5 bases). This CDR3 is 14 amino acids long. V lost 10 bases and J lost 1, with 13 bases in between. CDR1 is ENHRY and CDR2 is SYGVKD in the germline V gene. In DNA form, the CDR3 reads TGTGCCACCTCTGCAACAGGGAACACCGGGGAGCTGTTTTTT. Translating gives CATSATGNTGELFF.

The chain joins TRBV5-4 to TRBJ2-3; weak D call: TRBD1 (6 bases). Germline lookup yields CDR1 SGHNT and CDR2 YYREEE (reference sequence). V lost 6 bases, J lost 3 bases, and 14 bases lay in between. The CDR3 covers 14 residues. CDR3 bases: TGTGCCAGCACCCTAAGGGGGATGACAGATACGCAGTATTTT. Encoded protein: CASTLRGMTDTQYF.

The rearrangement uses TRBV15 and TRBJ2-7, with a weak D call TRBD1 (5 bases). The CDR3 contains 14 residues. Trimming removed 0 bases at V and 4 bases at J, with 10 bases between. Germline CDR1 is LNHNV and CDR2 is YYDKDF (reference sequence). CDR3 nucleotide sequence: TGTGCCACCAGCAGAGAAGGGGAAGGGTACGAGCAGTACTTC. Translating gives CATSREGEGYEQYF.

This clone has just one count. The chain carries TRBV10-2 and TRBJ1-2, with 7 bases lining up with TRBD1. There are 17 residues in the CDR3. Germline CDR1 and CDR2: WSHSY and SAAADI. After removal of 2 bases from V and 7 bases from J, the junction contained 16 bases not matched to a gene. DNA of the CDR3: TGCGCCAGCAGTGAGGGCGGTCGACAGGGCAGGGACTTTGGCTACACCTTC. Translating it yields CASSEGGRQGRDFGYTF.

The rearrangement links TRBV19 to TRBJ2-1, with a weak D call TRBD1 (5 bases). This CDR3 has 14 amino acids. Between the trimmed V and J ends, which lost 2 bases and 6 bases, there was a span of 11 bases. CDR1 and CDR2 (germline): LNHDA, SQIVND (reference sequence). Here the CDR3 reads CASSISGLGNEQFF. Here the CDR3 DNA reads TGTGCCAGTAGTATATCAGGGTTGGGCAATGAGCAGTTCTTC.